The sequence of this TCR beta chain was determined in a study of T cell changes during pregnancy in multiple sclerosis. Data came from immunoSEQ multiplex PCR; TCRdb stores just in-frame clones and leaves some out. In the table there are about 73,000 clones, around 90% of which are singletons. Germline V lookup: CDR1 MDHEN, CDR2 SYDVKM. CDR3 length equals 13 residues. V was clipped by 2 bases and J by 5 bases, with 9 bases between them. This receptor was identified in a female donor in good health, enrolled as a control in a pregnancy study. Sequencing used peripheral blood, obtained in the second trimester of pregnancy. This chain joins TRBV28 and TRBJ1-1; D is undetermined. CDR3 sequence: CASSLIGETEAFF. In DNA, the CDR3 is TGTGCCAGCAGTTTAATCGGGGAAACTGAAGCTTTCTTT.